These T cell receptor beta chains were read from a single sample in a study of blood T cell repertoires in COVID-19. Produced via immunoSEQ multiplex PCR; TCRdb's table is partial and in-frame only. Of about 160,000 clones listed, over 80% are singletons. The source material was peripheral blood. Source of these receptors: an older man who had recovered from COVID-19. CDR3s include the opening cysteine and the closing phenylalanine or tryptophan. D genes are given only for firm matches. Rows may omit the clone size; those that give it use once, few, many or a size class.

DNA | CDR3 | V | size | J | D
TGTGCCAGCTCACCGCAATTACAGGGAGCTGGAAACACCATATATTTT | CASSPQLQGAGNTIYF | TRBV18 | - | TRBJ1-3 | -
TGTGCCATCAGTGAGTCGTCCTTCGGGGAGCAGTACTTC | CAISESSFGEQYF | TRBV10-3 | - | TRBJ2-7 | -
TGTGCCAGCAGCTTAGCGACGAGGACTAGCTCACCCCTCCACTTT | CASSLATRTSSPLHF | TRBV7-2 | many | TRBJ1-6 | -
TGTGCCAGCAGCCAAGGGAGCTCTGGAAACACCATATATTTT | CASSQGSSGNTIYF | TRBV7-8 | - | TRBJ1-3 | -
TGTGCCAGCAGCCAAGTCAGGCCCCGCTACGAGCAGTACTTC | CASSQVRPRYEQYF | TRBV3-1/TRBV3-2 | - | TRBJ2-7 | -
TGTGCCAGCAGCTTCCAGGGCACGAATAATTCACCCCTCCACTTT | CASSFQGTNNSPLHF | TRBV7-2 | - | TRBJ1-6 | -
TGTGCCAGCAGTGAGGACAGGGCGGTCTACACCGGGGAGCTGTTTTTT | CASSEDRAVYTGELFF | TRBV2 | - | TRBJ2-2 | TRBD1
TGCGCCAGCAGCCTAGGACAGGGGGCAGATACGCAGTATTTT | CASSLGQGADTQYF | TRBV5-1 | - | TRBJ2-3 | TRBD1
TGTGCCAGCGCGCGGGAGTTCTACGAGCAGTACTTC | CASAREFYEQYF | TRBV28 | - | TRBJ2-7 | TRBD2
TGTGCCAGCAGTTTGGGCAGTGCTAACACCGGGGAGCTGTTTTTT | CASSLGSANTGELFF | TRBV28 | few | TRBJ2-2 | -
TGTGCCAGCAGTTACTCGAAGGGGGATTTCGAAAAACTGTTTTTT | CASSYSKGDFEKLFF | TRBV6-2/TRBV6-3 | - | TRBJ1-4 | -
TGTGCCAGCAGCTTAGCGCGCGGGGCCCTCGGGGATACGCAGTATTTT | CASSLARGALGDTQYF | TRBV7-2 | - | TRBJ2-3 | -
TGTGCCAGCAGTGACGGGGTCGGTGGGGCCAACGTCCTGACTTTC | CASSDGVGGANVLTF | TRBV27 | - | TRBJ2-6 | -
TGTGCCAGCAGCTATGGGACTAGAAACGAGCAGTACTTC | CASSYGTRNEQYF | TRBV5-4 | - | TRBJ2-7 | TRBD2
TGTGCCAGCAGCAGAGAACAGGGAGTGGGGAATGAGCAGTTCTTC | CASSREQGVGNEQFF | TRBV6-2/TRBV6-3 | - | TRBJ2-1 | -
TGTGCCAGTAAGACAGGGGCGAACACCGGGGAGCTGTTTTTT | CASKTGANTGELFF | TRBV19 | - | TRBJ2-2 | TRBD1
TGCGCCAGCAGTACCACCGGGACAGCCTCTGGAAACACCATATATTTT | CASSTTGTASGNTIYF | TRBV4-3 | once | TRBJ1-3 | TRBD1
TGCGCCAGCGGAGGACAGGGTGGGGATCAGCCCCAGCATTTT | CASGGQGGDQPQHF | TRBV5-1 | - | TRBJ1-5 | TRBD1
TGTGCCAGCATTTCCGGGACAGGGATTTACGAGCAGTACTTC | CASISGTGIYEQYF | TRBV28 | - | TRBJ2-7 | TRBD1
TGTGCCAGCAGCGGCCTGGACAGGGCGCCCTCTGGGGCCAACGTCCTGACTTTC | CASSGLDRAPSGANVLTF | TRBV2 | - | TRBJ2-6 | TRBD1
TGTGCCAGCAGTCCGGGACAGGGGGGCGCTGAAGCTTTCTTT | CASSPGQGGAEAFF | TRBV27 | - | TRBJ1-1 | TRBD1
TGTGCCAGCAGTCGGAGACAGGGGGCAGAAACTTTCTTT | CASSRRQGAETFF | TRBV5-5 | - | TRBJ1-1 | TRBD1
TGTGCCAGCAGTTACTCCGGACTAACCCAAGAGACCCAGTACTTC | CASSYSGLTQETQYF | TRBV6-2/TRBV6-3 | - | TRBJ2-5 | -
TGTGCCAGCAGGGGACAGGGCTACAATCAGCCCCAGCATTTT | CASRGQGYNQPQHF | TRBV2 | - | TRBJ1-5 | TRBD1
TGTGCCAGCAGCTTGGGCGGGAGGCCGCCAGATACGCAGTATTTT | CASSLGGRPPDTQYF | TRBV11-2 | - | TRBJ2-3 | TRBD2
TGTGCCAGCAGTGCAAGGGGGGGTCGGGGTGGCACAGATACGCAGTATTTT | CASSARGGRGGTDTQYF | TRBV6-1 | - | TRBJ2-3 | -
TGTGCCAGCAGCCTAGCGGGAGCGTACGAGCAGTACTTC | CASSLAGAYEQYF | TRBV7-8 | - | TRBJ2-7 | TRBD2
TGCGCCAGCAGCGCCCAGGGGGCAACCACCGGGGAGCTGTTTTTT | CASSAQGATTGELFF | TRBV5-1 | - | TRBJ2-2 | TRBD1
TGTGCCAGCAGTTACTTGGCGGGAGGGCCAGAGACCCAGTACTTC | CASSYLAGGPETQYF | TRBV6-6 | - | TRBJ2-5 | TRBD2
TGTGCCAGCTCACCGATTACCGGGACAGACTCCTACGAGCAGTACTTC | CASSPITGTDSYEQYF | TRBV18 | - | TRBJ2-7 | TRBD1
TGTGCCAGCAGTAACTCACATGCAGGGAAGGGGGCCAACGTCCTGACTTTC | CASSNSHAGKGANVLTF | TRBV27 | - | TRBJ2-6 | -
TGCGCCAGCAGTGAGTCTAGCGGGAGGAGCTCCTACAATGAGCAGTTCTTC | CASSESSGRSSYNEQFF | TRBV10-1 | few | TRBJ2-1 | TRBD2
TGTGCCAGCAGCCCCTCCGTGGTGGAGAACCCCCGTGGAGAGCAGTATTTT | CASSPSVVENPRGEQYF | TRBV2 | - | TRBJ2-3 | -
TGCGCCAGCAGCCCGGGATCCGACGGGGAAAAACTGTTTTTT | CASSPGSDGEKLFF | TRBV5-1 | - | TRBJ1-4 | -
TGTGCCAGCAGCTTAGCTCCTAGCCGAGGCGGGGGCTACACCTTC | CASSLAPSRGGGYTF | TRBV7-2 | once | TRBJ1-2 | -
TGTGCCAGCAGCGACAGGGCTTCTGGGCCCCAGCATTTT | CASSDRASGPQHF | TRBV6-5 | - | TRBJ1-5 | TRBD1
TGTGCCAGCAGTTCCCCCGTGACACTCTCTAACGAGCAGTACTTC | CASSSPVTLSNEQYF | TRBV28 | - | TRBJ2-7 | -
TGTGCCAGCAGCGTGGGAGGGTTGGTTAGCTCAGATACGCAGTATTTT | CASSVGGLVSSDTQYF | TRBV9 | - | TRBJ2-3 | TRBD2
TGTGCCAGCAGTTTAAATTCGGATACGCAGTATTTT | CASSLNSDTQYF | TRBV11-2 | - | TRBJ2-3 | -
TGTGCCAGCAGCGACGGGGGGACAGGGCGCAATCAGCCCCAGCATTTT | CASSDGGTGRNQPQHF | TRBV5-8 | - | TRBJ1-5 | TRBD1
TGTGCCAGCAGCCAAGGGGCTAGCACAGATACGCAGTATTTT | CASSQGASTDTQYF | TRBV3-1/TRBV3-2 | - | TRBJ2-3 | -
TGCGCCAGCAGCCAATATCCGGGACTCATGAACACTGAAGCTTTCTTT | CASSQYPGLMNTEAFF | TRBV4-3 | - | TRBJ1-1 | -
TGTGCCAGCAGTGAAGCGCTCGCTAGCGGGAGCGTCCAAGAGACCCAGTACTTC | CASSEALASGSVQETQYF | TRBV6-1 | - | TRBJ2-5 | TRBD2
TGTGCCAGCAGTTTTGGGGGGAACTCTGGAAACACCATATATTTT | CASSFGGNSGNTIYF | TRBV27 | - | TRBJ1-3 | -
TGTGCCAGCAGTTTGGGGCTAGCGGCCTACGAGCAGTACTTC | CASSLGLAAYEQYF | TRBV28 | - | TRBJ2-7 | TRBD2
TGTGCTAGCAGCCAAGATCCAGGGGATGAAGCTTTCTTT | CASSQDPGDEAFF | TRBV7-7 | - | TRBJ1-1 | -
TGCGCCAGCAGCACAGCCTCAGGGGAACCCTACAATGAGCAGTTCTTC | CASSTASGEPYNEQFF | TRBV5-1 | - | TRBJ2-1 | -